The 24 T cell receptor beta chains in this list originate from one sample, sequenced in a study of blood T cell repertoires in COVID-19. Sequencing was performed with immunoSEQ multiplex PCR; in TCRdb, only in-frame clones are kept and a portion is missing. The table shows some 220,000 clones, with 82% occurring only once. The sequencing input was peripheral blood. The receptor source for this set is a woman in her sixties or seventies with COVID-19, enrolled during active disease.

The chain has TRBV9 and TRBJ2-3; TRBD1 matches at 8 bases. With 0 bases clipped from V and 5 bases from J, the junction kept 8 bases outside the gene matches. The CDR3 spans 16 residues. CDR1 and CDR2 (germline): SGDLS, YYNGEE. The chain's CDR3 is CASSVVDRGGQDTQYF. CDR3 in DNA: TGTGCCAGCAGCGTAGTTGACAGGGGCGGTCAAGATACGCAGTATTTT.

The chain employs TRBV5-1 and TRBJ1-3; no clear D gene. The length of the CDR3 is 15 residues. The V end lost 0 bases, the J end lost 0 bases, and 7 bases lay between the germline ends. Germline CDR1 is SGHRS and CDR2 is YFSETQ. In nucleotides, the CDR3 is TGCGCCAGCAGCTTGGGGGCGAACTCTGGAAACACCATATATTTT. It codes for CASSLGANSGNTIYF.

The chain is built from TRBV3-1 (or the pseudogene TRBV3-2) and TRBJ1-2, with D tentatively TRBD1 (6 bases). This CDR3 contains 16 residues. Between the trimmed V and J ends, which lost 1 base and 4 bases, there was a span of 16 bases. In germline, CDR1 is LGHDT, CDR2 YNNKEL (reference sequence). The CDR3 region has the DNA TGTGCCAGCAGCCAAGGTTCCGGACAGTATTTCTATGGCTACACCTTC. Translation: CASSQGSGQYFYGYTF.

The rearrangement uses TRBV25-1 and TRBJ2-1, with a tentative D call TRBD2 (6 bases). This CDR3 is built from 15 residues. The V end was cut by 5 bases, the J end by 0 bases, with 11 bases between. CDR1 is MGHDK, CDR2 SYGVNS, per germline. The CDR3 region has the DNA TGTGCCAGCAGTCGGGGACTCTCCTCCTACAATGAGCAGTTCTTC. This encodes CASSRGLSSYNEQFF.

V and J are TRBV5-5 and TRBJ1-1, with D hard to call. Germline CDR1 is SGHKS and CDR2 is YYEKEE (reference sequence). Trimming shortened V by 0 bases and J by 5 bases, and 8 bases separated the two germline ends. There are 13 residues in the CDR3. This chain's CDR3 is CASSLGAWTEAFF. The CDR3 DNA follows: TGTGCCAGCAGCTTGGGGGCCTGGACTGAAGCTTTCTTT.

This chain links TRBV28 with TRBJ2-5, with 9 bases matching TRBD1. This CDR3 has 14 amino acids. The J segment lost 1 base and the V segment lost 5 bases, leaving 2 bases of the junction unmatched. The germline V gene encodes CDR1 MDHEN and CDR2 SYDVKM. For the CDR3, the DNA is TGTGCCAGCAGTGGACAGGGGTCCCAAGAGACCCAGTACTTC. It specifies CASSGQGSQETQYF.

This clone was seen more than once but under ten times. The CDR3 protein is CASRGQRRFNTEAFF. The CDR3 coding sequence is TGTGCCAGCAGAGGACAGAGGCGATTTAACACTGAAGCTTTCTTT. The chain joins TRBV2 to TRBJ1-1, with TRBD1 as a possible D gene (6 bases). The CDR3 sequence is 15 residues long. In germline, CDR1 is SNHLY, CDR2 FYNNEI. V was cut by 6 bases and J by 2 bases, with 16 bases left in between.

The chain recombines TRBV28 with TRBJ1-1; no definite D call. This CDR3 is 12 amino acids long. Trimming shortened V by 1 base and J by 4 bases, and 4 bases separated the two germline ends. Germline V gene sequence: CDR1 MDHEN, CDR2 SYDVKM. CDR3 nucleotide sequence: TGTGCCAGCAGTTTATCCCTCACTGAAGCTTTCTTT. Its protein is CASSLSLTEAFF.

The gene calls are TRBV7-2 and TRBJ1-2; D is perhaps TRBD1 (6 bases). Trimming took off 1 base at V and 8 bases at J, with 14 bases between the two ends. The CDR3 is 14 residues long. The germline gives CDR1 SGHTA, CDR2 FQGNSA. For the CDR3, the DNA is TGTGCCAGCAGCTTAGAGGGACACCTTGGGGGCTACACCTTC. This gives the protein CASSLEGHLGGYTF. The whole variable domain, remainder taken from reference TRBV7-2 and TRBJ1-2, is GAGVSQSPSNKVTEKGKDVELRCDPISGHTALYWYRQSLGQGLEFLIYFQGNSAPDKSGLPSDRFSAERTGGSVSTLTIQRTQQEDSAVYLCASSLEGHLGGYTFGSGTRLTVV.

The V gene is TRBV2, the J gene TRBJ2-6; 10 bases are shared with TRBD1. The germline gives CDR1 SNHLY, CDR2 FYNNEI. Trimming cost V 6 bases and J 3 bases; bases outside gene matches: 8. The CDR3 contains 17 residues. CDR3 nucleotide sequence: TGTGCCAGCAGATCCGACAGGGGGCGAGGTGGGGCCAACGTCCTGACTTTC. Translation: CASRSDRGRGGANVLTF.

In nucleotides, the CDR3 is TGTGCCAGCAGCCCCGTCCCCGGGACACCTCAGGGATCACCCCTCCACTTT. Translated: CASSPVPGTPQGSPLHF. The chain has TRBV5-6 and TRBJ1-6, with D possibly being TRBD1 (6 bases). The germline V and J ends were trimmed by 4 bases and 10 bases, with 24 bases remaining between them. The CDR3 totals 17 residues. Germline CDR1 SGHDT, CDR2 YYEEEE.

The CDR3: CASSQETMSATSYNEQFF. The CDR3 coding sequence is TGTGCCAGCAGCCAAGAGACGATGAGCGCCACCTCCTACAATGAGCAGTTCTTC. The chain carries TRBV4-2 and TRBJ2-1; unclear D gene. Germline lookup yields CDR1 LGHNA and CDR2 YNFKEQ. Trimming left V 0 bases short and J 0 bases short, with 15 bases between. This CDR3 has 18 residues.

The chain joins TRBV18 to TRBJ1-1; perhaps TRBD1 as D (5 bases). V was cut by 4 bases and J by 7 bases, with 19 bases left in between. The CDR3 has 15 residues. The germline V gene has CDR1 KGHSH and CDR2 LQKENI. The DNA of the CDR3 is TGTGCCAGCTCACTCGGGGAGGGGCGAGGGGTTGAAGCTTTCTTT. Amino acids: CASSLGEGRGVEAFF.

The chain couples TRBV18 to TRBJ2-7; 12 nucleotides line up with TRBD2. Germline CDR1 reads KGHSH; CDR2 reads LQKENI. The CDR3 is made up of 16 amino acids. V was pared by 5 bases and J by 6 bases, with 11 bases of the junction left unmatched. The CDR3 DNA reads TGTGCCAGCTCATACCTGACTAGCGGGGGCCCCGGCGAGCAGTACTTC. It specifies CASSYLTSGGPGEQYF.

The rearrangement uses TRBV27 and TRBJ1-4, with D maybe TRBD1 (5 bases). V was pared by 3 bases and J by 5 bases, with 10 bases between. The length of the CDR3 is 14 residues. The germline CDR1 and CDR2 sequences are MNHEY and SMNVEV (reference sequence). The CDR3 is CASSFGGVNEKLFF. Here the CDR3 DNA reads TGTGCCAGCAGTTTCGGGGGGGTGAATGAAAAACTGTTTTTT.

The V call is TRBV4-3, the J call TRBJ1-1; D gene ambiguous. V lost 9 bases, J lost 5 bases, and 4 bases lay in between. The CDR3 is 9 amino acids. Germline lookup yields CDR1 LGHNA and CDR2 YSLEER. The CDR3 DNA reads as TGCGCCAGACAGACTGAAGCTTTCTTT. It specifies CARQTEAFF.

This clone was picked up one time. The chain employs TRBV24-1 and TRBJ2-5; 11 bases agree with TRBD1. Looked up from germline, CDR1 is KGHDR and CDR2 is SFDVKD. The V and J ends lost 3 bases and 5 bases, in that order; junction bases with no gene match: 7. This CDR3 has 16 residues. CDR3 amino acids: CATSDAGTGGYETQYF. The CDR3 nucleotides read TGTGCCACCAGTGATGCCGGGACAGGGGGTTATGAGACCCAGTACTTC.

This chain joins TRBV7-2 and TRBJ1-1; D gene unclear. CDR1 SGHTA and CDR2 FQGNSA come from the germline V gene. This CDR3 comprises 15 residues. V gave up 1 base and J gave up 1 base, with 10 bases separating them. CDR3 protein: CASSLVRGPNTEAFF. DNA of the CDR3: TGTGCCAGCAGCTTAGTGAGAGGCCCGAACACTGAAGCTTTCTTT.

This sequence joins TRBV7-8 and TRBJ1-2; D is unresolved. Germline V gene sequence: CDR1 SGHVS, CDR2 FQNEAQ. V shed 2 bases and J shed 6 bases, with 13 bases lying between them. The CDR3 runs to 14 residues. The DNA of the CDR3 is TGTGCCAGCAGCTTACAACTGGAGTCGAATGGCTACACCTTC. Translation: CASSLQLESNGYTF.

The table lists this clone with many counts. The J gene is TRBJ2-7, the V gene TRBV6-2 or TRBV6-3; 7 bases fit TRBD2. The trim removed 5 bases at V and 1 base at J, leaving 5 bases unmatched. The CDR3 is 14 residues long. Germline CDR1 MNHEY, CDR2 SVGEGT. This CDR3 reads CASSNSGTSYEQYF. The CDR3 DNA is TGTGCCAGCAGTAACAGCGGGACTTCCTACGAGCAGTACTTC.

J is TRBJ1-4 and V is TRBV30; possibly TRBD1 for D (5 bases). There are 16 residues in the CDR3. Between the trimmed V and J ends, which lost 4 bases and 0 bases, there was a span of 15 bases. CDR1 and CDR2 (germline): GTSNPN, SVGIG (reference sequence). The CDR3 bases are TGTGCCTGGACCCTCCTGGGAGGGGCAACTAATGAAAAACTGTTTTTT. Translation gives CAWTLLGGATNEKLFF.

The chain employs TRBV29-1 and TRBJ1-5; 9 positions match TRBD1. Trimming took 7 bases from V and 2 from J; bases not matched to a gene: 6. Germline V gene lookup returns CDR1 SQVTM and CDR2 ANQGSEA. This CDR3 has 14 amino acids. This CDR3 is CSARTGAGNQPQHF. The CDR3 coding sequence is TGCAGCGCCCGGACAGGGGCTGGCAATCAGCCCCAGCATTTT.

This clone was seen repeatedly, ten times or more. The gene calls are TRBV12-3 or TRBV12-4 and TRBJ2-7; 7 bases agree with TRBD1. The V segment lost 3 bases and the J segment 10 bases; nucleotides outside the gene matches: 3. The CDR3 totals 11 residues. CDR3 region: CASSFWDSQYF. The CDR3 DNA is TGTGCCAGCAGTTTCTGGGACAGCCAGTACTTC.

This clone occurred once. The rearrangement joins TRBV7-9 to TRBJ2-2; the match to TRBD2 covers 7 bases. The CDR3 loop spans 15 amino acids. Germline V gene sequence: CDR1 SEHNR, CDR2 FQNEAQ (reference sequence). With 0 bases clipped from V and 6 bases from J, the junction kept 4 bases outside the gene matches. CDR3: CASSLAGRESGELFF. The DNA of the CDR3 is TGTGCCAGCAGCTTAGCCGGGCGGGAGTCCGGGGAGCTGTTTTTT.